A single sample is the source of the 2 T cell receptor beta chains below, sequenced in a study of OX40 agonist ivuxolimab in advanced cancers. The protocol was immunoSEQ multiplex PCR, while the TCRdb copy is restricted to in-frame clones and leaves out a portion. The table records about 46,000 clones, approximately 91% of them present only once. Specimen: CD4+ or CD8+ T cells sorted from blood, collected in a trial of the OX40 agonist ivuxolimab. These receptor sequences come from an adult with an advanced solid tumor such as melanoma, head and neck, liver or kidney cancer.

A few counts support this clone. This sequence joins TRBV5-1 and TRBJ2-7; 8 bases fit TRBD1. The germline V gene encodes CDR1 SGHRS and CDR2 YFSETQ. The CDR3 totals 15 residues. V trimming: 2 bases; J trimming: 3 bases; junction bases outside the gene matches: 7. CDR3 sequence reads: CASSFETGDGYEQYF. CDR3 DNA: TGCGCCAGCAGCTTTGAGACAGGGGATGGCTACGAGCAGTACTTC.

The chain employs TRBV19 and TRBJ2-7, with 9 bases aligning to TRBD2. CDR3 length equals 15 residues. J was trimmed by 0 bases and V by 5 bases; bases with no gene match: 5. CDR1 and CDR2 (germline): LNHDA, SQIVND (reference sequence). CDR3 DNA sequence: TGTGCCAGTAGTGCGTCACTAGCGGGCTCCTACGAGCAGTACTTC. It yields the protein CASSASLAGSYEQYF. The complete variable domain, with remaining parts taken from reference TRBV19 and TRBJ2-7, reads DGGITQSPKYLFRKEGQNVTLSCEQNLNHDAMYWYRQDPGQGLRLIYYSQIVNDFQKGDIAEGYSVSREKKESFPLTVTSAQKNPTAFYLCASSASLAGSYEQYFGPGTRLTVT.